The 30 T cell receptor beta chains below were found in one sample sequenced in a study of T cells in Graves' hyperthyroidism and ophthalmopathy. Amplified TCR beta CDR3 regions derived from RNA transcripts. The primer set for the first-round RT-PCR of the TCR CDR3 was HTBI. TCRdb re-analysed the multiplex PCR reads in MiXCR, keeping a single row per CDR3 protein. The sample yields 250,000 to 300,000 distinct CDR3 sequences, 15% to 20% seen once. Sequenced material: blood. Receptors were obtained from an older woman with Graves' ophthalmopathy.

This clonotype showed up just a few times. The J gene is TRBJ1-5, the V gene TRBV19, with D possibly TRBD1 on 5 matching bases. In germline, CDR1 is LNHDA, CDR2 SQIVND (reference sequence). Deletions cut 6 bases from V and 4 bases from J, with 19 bases between. The CDR3 runs 16 residues. This CDR3 is CASSALPTGGNQPQHF. The CDR3, as DNA: TGTGCCAGTAGCGCCTTACCGACGGGGGGGAATCAGCCCCAGCATTTT. Full variable domain (outside the CDR3, taken from reference TRBV19 and TRBJ1-5): DGGITQSPKYLFRKEGQNVTLSCEQNLNHDAMYWYRQDPGQGLRLIYYSQIVNDFQKGDIAEGYSVSREKKESFPLTVTSAQKNPTAFYLCASSALPTGGNQPQHFGDGTRLSIL.

V gene TRBV2 combines with J gene TRBJ1-1; 9 bases match TRBD1. The CDR3 covers 13 residues. Germline CDR1 SNHLY, CDR2 FYNNEI. Trimming at V came to 8 bases and at J to 6 bases, leaving 7 bases not matched to a gene. CDR3: CASFRDRAPEAFF. The CDR3 coding sequence is TGTGCCAGCTTTCGGGACAGGGCGCCTGAAGCTTTCTTT.

The table lists this clonotype with many counts. The V call is TRBV9, the J call TRBJ2-2; D is possibly TRBD1 (6 bases). The germline V gene has CDR1 SGDLS and CDR2 YYNGEE. V was shortened by 3 bases and J by 8 bases, with 14 bases between the two germline ends. The CDR3 has 14 residues. CDR3 coding DNA: TGTGCCAGCAGCGCCCAGACAGGAGAGGGGGAGCTGTTTTTT. This sequence encodes CASSAQTGEGELFF.

This sequence joins TRBV20-1 and TRBJ2-5; the match to TRBD2 covers 8 bases. This CDR3 comprises 16 residues. The ends lost 3 bases at V and 0 bases at J; junction bases unmatched: 9. Germline CDR1 DFQATT, CDR2 SNEGSKA (reference sequence). The CDR3 DNA reads as TGCAGTGCTAGGACTGGGGAGCGGGGGTACCAAGAGACCCAGTACTTC. It codes for CSARTGERGYQETQYF.

The CDR3 nucleotides are TGTGCCAGCAGCTTGGGTGGGACAGAAAATGAAAAACTGTTTTTT. Translation gives CASSLGGTENEKLFF. This chain connects TRBV5-8 to TRBJ1-4, with TRBD1 identical over 7 bases. The junction had 4 bases not matched to a gene; V was cut back by 0 bases and J by 5 bases. The CDR3 spans 15 residues. Looked up from germline, CDR1 is SGHTS and CDR2 is YDEGEE.

This clonotype has ten or more counts. The chain is built from TRBV20-1 and TRBJ1-1, with D hard to call. With 1 base removed from V and 6 bases from J, the gap between germline ends came to 15 bases. Germline CDR1 DFQATT, CDR2 SNEGSKA (reference sequence). The CDR3 totals 14 residues. The CDR3 nucleotides read TGCAGTGCTAGAGGGGGTACCGGGAGGGCTGAAGCTTTCTTT. This translates into CSARGGTGRAEAFF.

This clonotype was detected once. The chain recombines TRBV28 with TRBJ1-1, with TRBD1 matching over 9 bases. The germline CDR1 and CDR2 sequences are MDHEN and SYDVKM. The CDR3 contains 16 residues. V was pared by 5 bases and J by 1 base, with 8 bases of the junction left unmatched. The CDR3: CASSTPGQGRNTEAFF. As DNA, the CDR3 is TGTGCCAGCAGTACCCCGGGACAGGGTAGGAACACTGAAGCTTTCTTT.

This clonotype appeared many times. This rearrangement joins TRBV12-3 or TRBV12-4 to TRBJ2-2, with no clear D. Trimming removed 5 bases from V and 2 bases from J, with 12 bases in between. The CDR3 covers 15 residues. CDR3 amino acids: CASSPQAPNTGELFF. CDR3 bases: TGTGCCAGCAGTCCCCAGGCCCCCAACACCGGGGAGCTGTTTTTT.

This clonotype was found many times. The V gene is TRBV20-1, the J gene TRBJ1-6; D not certain. The CDR3 length is 13 residues. Germline assignment: CDR1 DFQATT and CDR2 SNEGSKA (reference sequence). V dropped 1 base and J dropped 8 bases, with 9 bases sitting between them. CDR3 amino acids: CSARGDGDSPLHF. The CDR3 DNA follows: TGCAGTGCTAGAGGGGATGGTGATTCACCCCTCCACTTT.

This clonotype occurred many times. V gene TRBV27 combines with J gene TRBJ2-1; D may be TRBD1 (5 bases). The CDR3 extends over 15 amino acids. The V gene's germline CDR1 is MNHEY and CDR2 SMNVEV (reference sequence). Trimming took off 6 bases at V and 2 bases at J, with 14 bases between the two ends. The CDR3 loop is CASSLRQPTYNEQFF. The DNA of the CDR3 is TGTGCCAGCAGCCTACGACAGCCAACCTACAATGAGCAGTTCTTC.

Ten or more counts support this clonotype. The genes are TRBV20-1 and TRBJ1-2; D remains unclear. The CDR3 runs to 12 residues. Germline V gene lookup returns CDR1 DFQATT and CDR2 SNEGSKA (reference sequence). V gave up 3 bases and J gave up 1 base, with 6 bases separating them. CDR3 nucleotides: TGCAGTGCTAGGAGAGTTAACTATGGCTACACCTTC. Its protein is CSARRVNYGYTF.

This clonotype was counted at least ten times. The chain combines TRBV2 with TRBJ2-7; D unresolved. Germline V gene data show CDR1 as SNHLY and CDR2 as FYNNEI. V lost 2 bases, J lost 0 bases, and 8 bases lay in between. The CDR3 runs to 14 residues. CDR3 amino acids: CASSELGPSYEQYF. The CDR3, as DNA: TGTGCCAGCAGTGAACTGGGTCCCTCCTACGAGCAGTACTTC.

Ten or more counts support this clonotype. J is TRBJ2-3 and V is TRBV7-2, with TRBD1 matching 9 bases. V shed 8 bases and J 0 bases; nucleotides not matched to a gene: 3. CDR1 and CDR2 from the germline V gene are SGHTA and FQGNSA. The CDR3 is made up of 14 amino acids. The CDR3 reads CASLDRGSTDTQYF. The CDR3 DNA reads as TGTGCCAGCCTGGACAGGGGTAGCACAGATACGCAGTATTTT. Together with reference TRBV7-2 and TRBJ2-3, the CDR3 gives the full variable domain: GAGVSQSPSNKVTEKGKDVELRCDPISGHTALYWYRQSLGQGLEFLIYFQGNSAPDKSGLPSDRFSAERTGGSVSTLTIQRTQQEDSAVYLCASLDRGSTDTQYFGPGTRLTVL.

The sample holds a few counts of this clonotype. V is TRBV9 and J is TRBJ2-2; D not resolved. Germline CDR1 is SGDLS and CDR2 is YYNGEE. Trimming cost V 0 bases and J 1 base, with 7 bases left between them. The CDR3 is made up of 15 amino acids. The DNA of the CDR3 is TGTGCCAGCAGCGTAGGTCTGGGGAACACCGGGGAGCTGTTTTTT. Encoded protein: CASSVGLGNTGELFF.

CDR3 in amino acids: CAWSPLVEQFF. CDR3 coding DNA: TGTGCCTGGAGTCCCCTAGTAGAGCAGTTCTTC. This sequence joins TRBV30 and TRBJ2-1; D is undetermined. CDR1 GTSNPN and CDR2 SVGIG come from the germline V gene (reference sequence). Trimming left V 2 bases short and J 10 bases short, with 9 bases between. The CDR3 extends over 11 amino acids.

This clonotype appeared many times. The CDR3 nucleotides are TGTGCCAGCAGTCCATCAGGGACGTCCACGAACACTGAAGCTTTCTTT. Translated, it gives CASSPSGTSTNTEAFF. The V gene is TRBV12-3 or TRBV12-4, the J gene TRBJ1-1; weak D call: TRBD1 (5 bases). The V end was cut by 5 bases, the J end by 1 base, with 17 bases between. The CDR3 is 16 residues long.

This clonotype was detected a few times. The gene calls are TRBV14 and TRBJ1-3, with no clear D. The CDR3 length is 12 residues. V was cut by 3 bases and J by 7 bases, with 7 bases left in between. In germline, CDR1 is SGHDN, CDR2 FVKESK. CDR3 loop: CASSHPHNTIYF. CDR3 nucleotide sequence: TGTGCCAGCAGCCACCCCCATAACACCATATATTTT. Full variable domain (missing parts from reference TRBV14 and TRBJ1-3): EAGVTQFPSHSVIEKGQTVTLRCDPISGHDNLYWYRRVMGKEIKFLLHFVKESKQDESGMPNNRFLAERTGGTYSTLKVQPAELEDSGVYFCASSHPHNTIYFGEGSWLTVV.

This clonotype was recorded many times. The rearrangement uses TRBV6-2 or TRBV6-3 and TRBJ2-5; no clear D. The CDR3 is 20 amino acids. The germline CDR1 and CDR2 sequences are MNHEY and SVGEGT. V gave up 2 bases and J gave up 3 bases, with 28 bases separating them. CDR3 in amino acids: CASSYILSPQTEKRKETQYF. The CDR3 nucleotides are TGTGCCAGCAGTTACATTCTGAGCCCCCAGACCGAAAAAAGAAAAGAGACCCAGTACTTC.

This clonotype has at least ten counts. This chain links TRBV7-9 with TRBJ1-1; D is undetermined. The CDR3 runs to 13 residues. Trimming stripped 3 bases from V and 4 bases from J, with 9 bases between. The germline V gene has CDR1 SEHNR and CDR2 FQNEAQ (reference sequence). In nucleotides, the CDR3 is TGTGCCAGCAGCTTGTCGGACGTCACTGAAGCTTTCTTT. Translated: CASSLSDVTEAFF.

A note on this clonotype: A much larger clone sits a single nucleotide away, making a read error possible. The chain joins TRBV5-1 to TRBJ2-7, with D tentatively TRBD1 (5 bases). The DNA end is a closer match to TRBJ2-1, so the J assignment may be wrong. The CDR3 extends over 14 amino acids. CDR1 is SGHRS, CDR2 YFSETQ, per germline. CDR3 amino acids: CASSLVPGSYEQFF. The CDR3 DNA is TGCGCCAGCAGCTTGGTGCCAGGGTCCTACGAGCAGTTCTTC.

This clonotype has at least ten counts. CDR3 sequence reads: CASSYGGGTPYEQYF. In nucleotides, the CDR3 is TGTGCCAGCAGTTACGGCGGGGGGACCCCCTACGAGCAGTACTTC. This chain joins TRBV6-2 or TRBV6-3 and TRBJ2-7, with 8 bases fitting TRBD2. Germline loops: CDR1 MNHEY, CDR2 SVGEGT. V lost 2 bases and J lost 2; bases outside the gene matches: 5. CDR3 size: 15 residues.

This clonotype was detected ten times or more. V and J are TRBV7-2 and TRBJ2-7; D remains ambiguous. Germline V gene lookup returns CDR1 SGHTA and CDR2 FQGNSA. The length of the CDR3 is 14 residues. Trimming shortened V by 4 bases and J by 3 bases, and 13 bases separated the two germline ends. CDR3 region: CASSSSGKHYEQYF. CDR3 DNA: TGTGCCAGCAGCTCCTCCGGCAAGCACTACGAGCAGTACTTC.

This clonotype was seen repeatedly, ten times or more. This chain uses TRBV19 with TRBJ1-2, with no clear D. The CDR3 runs 16 residues. Trimming left V 6 bases short and J 8 bases short, with 25 bases between. Germline V gene data show CDR1 as LNHDA and CDR2 as SQIVND (reference sequence). CDR3 amino acids: CASSGDRTELTMGYTF. CDR3 DNA: TGTGCCAGTAGCGGCGATAGGACCGAATTAACTATGGGCTACACCTTC.

V gene TRBV15 combines with J gene TRBJ2-5, with TRBD2 identical over 8 bases. The CDR3 consists of 19 residues. Germline loops: CDR1 LNHNV, CDR2 YYDKDF (reference sequence). After removal of 3 bases from V and 5 bases from J, the junction contained 20 bases not matched to a gene. The CDR3 DNA follows: TGTGCCACCAGCAGCCCCCCCCCCGCGGAGGCGGGAGGAAGGGAGACCCAGTACTTC. It translates to CATSSPPPAEAGGRETQYF.

In its sample, this clonotype was seen a few times. A much larger clone sits a single nucleotide away, making a read error possible. V usage is TRBV5-1 and J usage is TRBJ1-4, with a weak D call TRBD1 (6 bases). This CDR3 has 15 residues. The germline V gene has CDR1 SGHRS and CDR2 YFSETQ. The CDR3 here is CVSSLDSATNEKLFF. In nucleotides, the CDR3 is TGCGTCAGCAGCTTGGACAGCGCAACTAATGAAAAACTGTTTTTT.

This clonotype was recorded a few times. The chain uses TRBV5-4 and TRBJ2-2; D is unclear. The CDR3 has 14 amino acids. The germline CDR1 and CDR2 sequences are SGHNT and YYREEE (reference sequence). The germline V and J ends were trimmed by 7 bases and 4 bases, with 14 bases remaining between them. The CDR3 region has the DNA TGTGCCAGCGAGAGGTCCACAAGCACCGGGGAGCTGTTTTTT. As protein: CASERSTSTGELFF.

Only a few counts were recorded for this clonotype. The V and J genes are TRBV11-1 and TRBJ2-7, with D perhaps TRBD1 or TRBD2 (5 bases each). V shed 9 bases and J shed 5 bases, with 17 bases lying between them. Per germline, CDR1 SGHAT and CDR2 FQDESV (reference sequence). The CDR3 covers 13 residues. In DNA, the CDR3 is TGTGCCAGTAGTAACCGGGACGTCGACGAGCAGTACTTC. As protein: CASSNRDVDEQYF.

The chain uses TRBV7-8 and TRBJ1-6; TRBD1 matches 9 bases. The germline V gene has CDR1 SGHVS and CDR2 FQNEAQ. J gave up 6 bases and V 1 base, and 1 base lay outside the gene matches. The CDR3 is made up of 15 amino acids. This CDR3 is CASSLDRGLNSPLHF. CDR3 nucleotides: TGTGCCAGCAGCTTAGACAGGGGGCTTAATTCACCCCTCCACTTT.

This clonotype came up a few times. This sequence joins TRBV12-5 and TRBJ1-2; D might be TRBD1 (5 bases). Trimming stripped 6 bases from V and 13 bases from J, with 15 bases between. This CDR3 has 11 residues. Germline lookup yields CDR1 LGHNT and CDR2 FRNRAP. In DNA, the CDR3 is TGTGCTAGTGGGCTCCCAGGGATGTCCACCTTC. As protein: CASGLPGMSTF.

This clonotype appeared a few times. The chain has TRBV7-2 and TRBJ1-4; D gene uncertain. V dropped 1 base and J dropped 3 bases, with 12 bases sitting between them. Germline CDR1 SGHTA, CDR2 FQGNSA. This CDR3 has 16 amino acids. The CDR3: CASSLGSGPSNEKLFF. As DNA, the CDR3 is TGTGCCAGCAGCTTAGGGTCGGGTCCATCTAATGAAAAACTGTTTTTT.